Each of the 20 T cell receptor beta chains below was sequenced from the same sample in a study of OX40 agonist ivuxolimab in advanced cancers. Assay used: immunoSEQ multiplex PCR; TCRdb lists only in-frame clones, some missing. The table lists 60,000 to 90,000 clones, 70% to 85% of them singletons. The source was CD4+ or CD8+ T cells sorted from blood, collected in a trial of the OX40 agonist ivuxolimab. Every receptor here comes from an adult with an advanced solid tumor such as melanoma, head and neck, liver or kidney cancer.

The rearrangement joins TRBV18 to TRBJ1-1; the D gene is possibly TRBD1 (6 bases). V dropped 2 bases and J dropped 4 bases, with 14 bases sitting between them. CDR3 length: 15 amino acids. Germline values: CDR1 KGHSH, CDR2 LQKENI. The CDR3 DNA reads TGTGCCAGCTCACCAGCCTTACAGGGCGCCACTGAAGCTTTCTTT. Translated, it gives CASSPALQGATEAFF.

The chain has TRBV6-5 and TRBJ1-2; D perhaps matches TRBD1 (6 bases). Germline V gene data show CDR1 as MNHEY and CDR2 as SVGAGI. V was cut by 2 bases and J by 8 bases, with 18 bases left in between. The CDR3 contains 15 residues. The CDR3: CASSYHRQGLEGYTF. CDR3 sequence (DNA): TGTGCCAGCAGTTACCATCGCCAGGGGCTCGAGGGCTACACCTTC.

This clone was recorded a few times. J is TRBJ2-1 and V is TRBV9; 8 bases are shared with TRBD1. The germline gives CDR1 SGDLS, CDR2 YYNGEE. The length of the CDR3 is 16 residues. J was trimmed by 4 bases and V by 1 base; bases with no gene match: 7. CDR3 region: CASSVSGGQSYNEQFF. For the CDR3, the DNA is TGTGCCAGCAGCGTATCAGGGGGCCAAAGTTACAATGAGCAGTTCTTC. Based on the CDR3 plus reference TRBV9 and TRBJ2-1, the full variable domain is DSGVTQTPKHLITATGQRVTLRCSPRSGDLSVYWYQQSLDQGLQFLIQYYNGEERAKGNILERFSAQQFPDLHSELNLSSLELGDSALYFCASSVSGGQSYNEQFFGPGTRLTVL.

CDR3 nucleotide sequence: TGTGCCAGCAGCCTCCGGGACAGGGGGATTAGAAACTATGGCTACACCTTC. It is translated as CASSLRDRGIRNYGYTF. The V gene is TRBV9, the J gene TRBJ1-2; the match to TRBD1 covers 11 bases. Trimming cost V 4 bases and J 2 bases; bases outside gene matches: 10. Germline CDR1 SGDLS, CDR2 YYNGEE. The CDR3 is made up of 17 amino acids.

V gene TRBV27 combines with J gene TRBJ2-7, with D hard to call. Trimming shortened V by 6 bases and J by 3 bases, and 18 bases separated the two germline ends. This CDR3 contains 15 residues. Germline lookup yields CDR1 MNHEY and CDR2 SMNVEV (reference sequence). The CDR3 nucleotides are TGTGCCAGCAGGCCCAGTCGTCTCAGGTTCTACGAGCAGTACGTC. Amino acids: CASRPSRLRFYEQYV.

The chain is built from TRBV9 and TRBJ2-6, with D unresolved. This CDR3 comprises 14 residues. Germline CDR1 reads SGDLS; CDR2 reads YYNGEE. Trimming pared 2 bases from V and 4 bases from J, leaving 7 bases between. The CDR3 loop is CASSVQAGANVLTF. The DNA of the CDR3 is TGTGCCAGCAGCGTCCAGGCCGGGGCCAACGTCCTGACTTTC.

This chain joins TRBV19 and TRBJ1-2; D is undetermined. Germline CDR1 is LNHDA and CDR2 is SQIVND (reference sequence). There are 13 residues in the CDR3. Between the trimmed V and J ends, which lost 8 bases and 4 bases, there was a span of 14 bases. CDR3 in DNA: TGTGCCAGTGCCGGTTTTGTCGTCTATGGCTACACCTTC. It is translated as CASAGFVVYGYTF. The full variable domain, in which reference TRBV19 and TRBJ1-2 provide the parts outside the CDR3, is DGGITQSPKYLFRKEGQNVTLSCEQNLNHDAMYWYRQDPGQGLRLIYYSQIVNDFQKGDIAEGYSVSREKKESFPLTVTSAQKNPTAFYLCASAGFVVYGYTFGSGTRLTVV.

This clone was seen a single time. The chain joins TRBV18 to TRBJ2-5; a possible D gene is TRBD1 (5 bases). The V end was cut by 1 base, the J end by 9 bases, with 18 bases between. Germline assignment: CDR1 KGHSH and CDR2 LQKENI. The length of the CDR3 is 15 residues. The CDR3 sequence: CASSPRSDSATAQYF. As DNA, the CDR3 is TGTGCCAGCTCACCACGGTCAGACAGTGCGACGGCCCAGTACTTC.

The CDR3 DNA reads as TGTGCCAGCAGTTTGGGAACAGCCGGGCTAGTTACTGAAGCTTTCTTT. Translation gives CASSLGTAGLVTEAFF. This rearrangement joins TRBV28 to TRBJ1-1; the D is unclear. Trimming stripped 3 bases from V and 5 bases from J, with 19 bases between. Per germline, CDR1 MDHEN and CDR2 SYDVKM. This CDR3 is built from 16 residues.

The J gene is TRBJ1-2, the V gene TRBV18; 9 bases agree with TRBD1. Germline V lookup: CDR1 KGHSH, CDR2 LQKENI. This CDR3 spans 14 amino acids. J was trimmed by 4 bases and V by 4 bases; bases with no gene match: 4. The chain's CDR3 is CASSRTGERYGYTF. CDR3 DNA sequence: TGTGCCAGCTCACGGACAGGGGAACGCTATGGCTACACCTTC.

This chain joins TRBV7-2 and TRBJ2-3; D is ambiguous. The CDR3 consists of 14 residues. The germline V and J ends were trimmed by 2 bases and 6 bases, with 12 bases remaining between them. Germline V gene data show CDR1 as SGHTA and CDR2 as FQGNSA. CDR3 in amino acids: CASSLPKGRDTQYF. The CDR3, as DNA: TGTGCCAGCAGCTTACCAAAGGGTCGCGATACGCAGTATTTT.

This chain connects TRBV11-1 to TRBJ2-2, with 9 bases aligning to TRBD2. Germline CDR1 is SGHAT and CDR2 is FQDESV (reference sequence). Germline trimming cut 5 bases from V and 3 bases from J; bases unmatched to any gene: 7. The CDR3 length is 16 residues. Here the CDR3 reads CASSTGVAGDTGELFF. In DNA form, the CDR3 reads TGTGCCAGCAGCACCGGGGTAGCGGGAGACACCGGGGAGCTGTTTTTT.

The chain has TRBV19 and TRBJ1-4; no firm D call. This CDR3 is 16 amino acids long. Between the trimmed V and J ends, which lost 4 bases and 7 bases, there was a span of 19 bases. CDR1 is LNHDA and CDR2 is SQIVND in the germline V gene (reference sequence). DNA of the CDR3: TGTGCCAGTAGTACGGAGGCAGCCCTGATAAGTGAAAAACTGTTTTTT. Translating it yields CASSTEAALISEKLFF.

The count of this clone is one. The V gene is TRBV6-6, the J gene TRBJ2-5; TRBD1 matches 7 bases. The CDR3 loop spans 12 amino acids. Germline V gene lookup returns CDR1 MNHNY and CDR2 SVGAGI (reference sequence). This CDR3 reads CAAEGAGETQYF. Written as DNA, the CDR3 is TGTGCAGCCGAGGGGGCCGGGGAGACCCAGTACTTC.

V gene TRBV11-2 combines with J gene TRBJ2-7; no clear D. The CDR3 is 14 residues long. V was pared by 1 base and J by 1 base, with 8 bases between. CDR1 and CDR2 from the germline V gene are SGHAT and FQNNGV. The CDR3 nucleotides read TGTGCCAGCAGCTTAGTGGCTAGTTCCTACGAGCAGTACTTC. Translation: CASSLVASSYEQYF. Looking up the rest from reference TRBV11-2 and TRBJ2-7 gives the full variable domain: EAGVAQSPRYKIIEKRQSVAFWCNPISGHATLYWYQQILGQGPKLLIQFQNNGVVDDSQLPKDRFSAERLKGVDSTLKIQPAKLEDSAVYLCASSLVASSYEQYFGPGTRLTVT.

This clone was counted only a few times. The rearrangement uses TRBV9 and TRBJ2-7, with unresolved D. Trimming stripped 4 bases from V and 3 bases from J, with 17 bases between. Germline CDR1 reads SGDLS; CDR2 reads YYNGEE. The CDR3 is 15 amino acids. The CDR3 region has the DNA TGTGCCAGCAGCCCCCGACAACCGGGCTTCTACGAGCAGTACTTC. This translates into CASSPRQPGFYEQYF.

The chain has TRBV27 and TRBJ1-5; the D is unclear. This CDR3 contains 14 residues. Germline lookup yields CDR1 MNHEY and CDR2 SMNVEV (reference sequence). Trimming took off 3 bases at V and 3 bases at J, with 9 bases between the two ends. The CDR3 loop reads CASSFGGLNQPQHF. In nucleotides, the CDR3 is TGTGCCAGCAGTTTTGGTGGCCTCAATCAGCCCCAGCATTTT.

This clone was counted a single time. The chain couples TRBV7-8 to TRBJ1-2, with no clear D. CDR3 length equals 15 residues. The V end was cut by 5 bases, the J end by 4 bases, with 17 bases between. The germline CDR1 and CDR2 sequences are SGHVS and FQNEAQ. The chain's CDR3 is CASSQDGPTRYGYTF. The CDR3 nucleotides read TGTGCCAGCAGCCAAGATGGACCGACCCGCTATGGCTACACCTTC.

The chain links TRBV29-1 to TRBJ1-4; 8 bases agree with TRBD1. The J segment lost 4 bases and the V segment lost 3 bases, leaving 4 bases of the junction unmatched. Germline V gene sequence: CDR1 SQVTM, CDR2 ANQGSEA. This CDR3 is 14 amino acids long. CDR3 in amino acids: CSVEGGQDNEKLFF. CDR3 sequence (DNA): TGCAGCGTTGAGGGGGGACAGGATAATGAAAAACTGTTTTTT.

The CDR3 sequence: CASSIPLAGGLSEQFF. The DNA of the CDR3 is TGCGCCAGCAGCATCCCTCTAGCGGGAGGGCTTTCGGAGCAGTTCTTC. J is TRBJ2-1 and V is TRBV5-1; 12 positions agree with TRBD2. The CDR3 consists of 16 residues. V shed 4 bases, J shed 10 bases, and the junction held 12 bases outside the gene matches. Germline CDR1 is SGHRS and CDR2 is YFSETQ.